The clone carrying this T cell receptor beta chain was observed at least ten times. The antigen remains unidentified. The entry originates in a study of T cells in Graves' hyperthyroidism and ophthalmopathy. The study, taken as a whole, reports: Model output signaled ophthalmopathy a median roughly 6.1 months ahead of onset. Blood also showed most of the thyroid clonotypes that were expanded above 0.001.

It was RNA transcripts that yielded the amplified TCR beta CDR3 regions. RT-PCR in the first round (using the HTBI primer set) targeted the TCR CDR3. TCRdb used MiXCR to reprocess the multiplex PCR reads, holding one entry per CDR3 protein. Here the sample spans around 440,000 distinct CDR3 sequences, 15% to 18% being singletons. Hyperthyroidism in the patients, aged 18 to 65, was newly diagnosed and under 2 months in duration. The study based diagnoses on clinical symptoms, serum thyroxine and TRAb, thyroid ultrasound and orbital computed tomography. The CDR3 contains 14 residues. Trimming removed 5 bases from V and 7 bases from J; junction bases left unmatched: 10. Germline V gene lookup returns CDR1 DFQATT and CDR2 SNEGSKA (reference sequence).

The chain combines TRBV20-1 with TRBJ1-4, with 7 bases fitting TRBD1. What was sequenced was blood. The TCR originated in a woman between 18 and 30 years old with Graves' hyperthyroidism. Written as DNA, the CDR3 is TGCAGTGCTCGTCGACAGGGAACTGCTGAAAAACTGTTTTTT. It is translated as CSARRQGTAEKLFF.